Listed below are T cell receptor delta chains from one sample, sequenced in a study of gamma-delta T cells after stem cell transplantation. TCRdb re-processed the RT-PCR reads via CATT. In the table there are 13,000 or so delta-chain clones, about 30% of which are singletons. The sequenced material came from gamma-delta T cells. Receptor source: a human donor. It is not recorded whose cells these are; they may come from a transplant donor. Each CDR3 is given with its conserved first and last residue. A D gene is named only where the DNA matches it firmly. Clone size is given for some rows only: seen once, a few or many times, or a class if the clone is expanded.

clone size: once
V gene: TRDV2
J gene: TRDJ3
D gene: TRDD3
CDR3 DNA: TGTGCCTGTGACCTACTGGGGATTCGCTCCTGGGACACCCGACAGATGTTTTTC
CDR3 protein: CACDLLGIRSWDTRQMFF

clone size: .
V gene: TRDV2
J gene: TRDJ3
D gene: TRDD3
CDR3 DNA: TGTGCCTGTGACACCGTACTGGGGGATACGAAGACCTGGGACACCCGACAGATGTTTTTC
CDR3 protein: CACDTVLGDTKTWDTRQMFF

clone size: .
V gene: TRAV29/DV5
J gene: TRDJ3
D gene: TRDD3
CDR3 DNA: TGTGCAGCAAGCGCGCGGAGTAAGGGCCTTCCCCCTCTACTGGGGGATAACTGGGACACCCGACAGATGTTTTTC
CDR3 protein: CAASARSKGLPPLLGDNWDTRQMFF

clone size: few
V gene: TRDV1
J gene: TRDJ1
D gene: TRDD2
CDR3 DNA: TGTGCTCTTGGGGAAATAACCCCCTTCCTACGTAAGGGGATAGATACCGATAAACTCATCTTT
CDR3 protein: CALGEITPFLRKGIDTDKLIF

clone size: .
V gene: TRDV3
J gene: TRDJ4
D gene: TRDD3
CDR3 DNA: TGTGCCTTTTCATACCCAGGTAGATACTGGGGGAGTAAATACCTCGCCAGACCCCTGATCTTT
CDR3 protein: CAFSYPGRYWGSKYLARPLIF

clone size: .
V gene: TRDV3
J gene: TRDJ1
D gene: .
CDR3 DNA: TGTGCCTGCGACGCCCGTGGATTCCTACGAACCGGAATGGGGGATCCCAATGTCTACACCGATAAACTCATCTTT
CDR3 protein: CACDARGFLRTGMGDPNVYTDKLIF

clone size: few
V gene: TRDV2
J gene: TRDJ3
D gene: .
CDR3 DNA: TGTGCCTGTGATCCGGTTTCCTGGGACACCCGACAGATGTTTTTC
CDR3 protein: CACDPVSWDTRQMFF

clone size: few
V gene: TRDV2
J gene: TRDJ3
D gene: TRDD3
CDR3 DNA: TGTGCCTGGACTGGGGGATGCTCCTGGGACACCCGACAGATGTTTTTC
CDR3 protein: CAWTGGCSWDTRQMFF

clone size: medium-sized
V gene: TRAV29/DV5
J gene: TRDJ3
D gene: TRDD3
CDR3 DNA: TGTGCAGCAAGCGCCAAGGACTGGGGGATCTCCTGGGACACCCGACAGATGTTTTTC
CDR3 protein: CAASAKDWGISWDTRQMFF

clone size: few
V gene: TRDV1
J gene: TRDJ1
D gene: .
CDR3 DNA: TGTGCTCTTGGGGAAGGAGGGTACGTCCGACTGGAGTCCTACACCGATAAACTCATCTTT
CDR3 protein: CALGEGGYVRLESYTDKLIF

clone size: .
V gene: TRDV2
J gene: TRDJ3
D gene: .
CDR3 DNA: TGTGCCTGGGCACTGGTCCGCTCCTGGGACACCCGACAGATGTTTTTC
CDR3 protein: CAWALVRSWDTRQMFF

clone size: few
V gene: TRAV29/DV5
J gene: TRDJ3
D gene: TRDD3
CDR3 DNA: TGTGCAGCAGCGGCTGGGGGATACGCTCTAACCCCTTTCTCCTGGGACACCCGACAGATGTTTTTC
CDR3 protein: CAAAAGGYALTPFSWDTRQMFF

clone size: .
V gene: TRDV1
J gene: TRDJ3
D gene: .
CDR3 DNA: TGTGCTCTTGGGGAGCTAGTCGGTTCCTGGAGCTCCTGGGACACCCGACAGATGTTTTTC
CDR3 protein: CALGELVGSWSSWDTRQMFF

clone size: .
V gene: TRAV29/DV5
J gene: TRDJ1
D gene: TRDD3
CDR3 DNA: TGTGCAGCAAGCGAACCCACGACTGGGGGATACACCGATAAACTCATCTTT
CDR3 protein: CAASEPTTGGYTDKLIF

clone size: .
V gene: TRDV1
J gene: TRDJ1
D gene: TRDD3
CDR3 DNA: TGTGCTCTTGGGGAAACTGGAGCCAATACTGTACTGGGGGATACGCAAGAAAATAAACTCATCTTT
CDR3 protein: CALGETGANTVLGDTQENKLIF

clone size: .
V gene: TRAV29/DV5
J gene: TRDJ2
D gene: .
CDR3 DNA: TGCTCTGAAATCGCGCTGGGGCTATTTACAGCACAACTCTTCTTT
CDR3 protein: CSEIALGLFTAQLFF

clone size: few
V gene: TRDV2
J gene: TRDJ3
D gene: .
CDR3 DNA: TGTGCCTGTGACACCTGGGGGTCTAGCTCCTGGGACACCCGACAGATGTTTTTC
CDR3 protein: CACDTWGSSSWDTRQMFF

clone size: few
V gene: TRDV2
J gene: TRDJ2
D gene: TRDD3
CDR3 DNA: TGTGCCTGTGACAGTACTGGGGGCTCAGGGGCTTTGACAGCACAACTCTTCTTT
CDR3 protein: CACDSTGGSGALTAQLFF

clone size: .
V gene: TRDV2
J gene: TRDJ1
D gene: TRDD3
CDR3 DNA: TGTGCCTGTGACACCCGACTACAGAGGGGGGATGAGGTATCTAAGCGTTTCGGTAAACTCATCTTT
CDR3 protein: CACDTRLQRGDEVSKRFGKLIF

clone size: few
V gene: TRDV2
J gene: TRDJ3
D gene: TRDD3
CDR3 DNA: TGTGCCTGTGACACCGGAGTACTGGGGGATCCCTGGGACACCCGACAGATGTTTTTC
CDR3 protein: CACDTGVLGDPWDTRQMFF

clone size: .
V gene: TRDV1
J gene: TRDJ1
D gene: TRDD3
CDR3 DNA: TGTGCTCTTGGGGAAATTCCCATCTCGCACTGGGGGATACCGAAGGAAAAAGGGTACTACACCGATAAACTCATCTTT
CDR3 protein: CALGEIPISHWGIPKEKGYYTDKLIF

clone size: .
V gene: TRDV3
J gene: TRDJ1
D gene: .
CDR3 DNA: TGTGCCTTGATACAGACCGCGTACACCGATAAACTCATCTTT
CDR3 protein: CALIQTAYTDKLIF

clone size: .
V gene: TRDV3
J gene: TRDJ1
D gene: .
CDR3 DNA: TGTGCCTTAGCGAAACCTTCACCCGTCATGTACTGGGACGGTCCCGATAAACTCATCTTT
CDR3 protein: CALAKPSPVMYWDGPDKLIF

clone size: .
V gene: TRDV1
J gene: TRDJ1
D gene: TRDD3
CDR3 DNA: TGTGCTCTTGGGGAACTAGGATATTTTGACTGGGGGCTCTACACCGATAAACTCATCTTT
CDR3 protein: CALGELGYFDWGLYTDKLIF

clone size: few
V gene: TRDV2
J gene: TRDJ1
D gene: TRDD3
CDR3 DNA: TGTGCCTGTGACACCCCCTACTACGGAAGGGGGATTCAGTACACCGATAAACTCATCTTT
CDR3 protein: CACDTPYYGRGIQYTDKLIF

clone size: .
V gene: TRDV3
J gene: TRDJ1
D gene: .
CDR3 DNA: TGTGCCTTTTCGGCGTCGGTGCAGGACACCGATAAACTCATCTTT
CDR3 protein: CAFSASVQDTDKLIF

clone size: .
V gene: TRDV1
J gene: TRDJ1
D gene: TRDD3
CDR3 DNA: TGTGCTCTTGGGGAACAAAACGTCCGGAACTGGGGGATATTTCCCCCCTTCACCGATAAACTCATCTTT
CDR3 protein: CALGEQNVRNWGIFPPFTDKLIF

clone size: .
V gene: TRDV2
J gene: TRDJ3
D gene: TRDD3
CDR3 DNA: TGTGCCTGCGACACCGGTGGGGGATACGGGGACACCCGACAGATGTTTTTC
CDR3 protein: CACDTGGGYGDTRQMFF

clone size: .
V gene: TRDV1
J gene: TRDJ1
D gene: TRDD3
CDR3 DNA: TGTGCTCAGATCCCTACTGGGGATTCCACCGATAAACTCATCTTT
CDR3 protein: CAQIPTGDSTDKLIF

clone size: few
V gene: TRDV3
J gene: TRDJ3
D gene: TRDD3
CDR3 DNA: TGTGCCTTTAGAAAGTTACTGGGGGATACCCCTCGGGGATCCTGGGACACCCGACAGATGTTTTTC
CDR3 protein: CAFRKLLGDTPRGSWDTRQMFF

clone size: .
V gene: TRDV2
J gene: TRDJ3
D gene: TRDD3
CDR3 DNA: TGTGCCTGTGACACCGACTGGGGGTGGTCCTTGTACACCCTACAGATGTTTTTC
CDR3 protein: CACDTDWGWSLYTLQMFF

clone size: .
V gene: TRAV29/DV5
J gene: TRDJ1
D gene: .
CDR3 DNA: TGTGCAGCAACCGCGTTAGGGGGAGGGTTCCTACGCCCACTGAACACCGATAAACTCATCTTT
CDR3 protein: CAATALGGGFLRPLNTDKLIF

clone size: .
V gene: TRDV3
J gene: TRDJ1
D gene: .
CDR3 DNA: TGTGCCTTAGCGAACCCTTCACCCGTCATGTACTGGGACGGTCCCGATAAACTCATCTTT
CDR3 protein: CALANPSPVMYWDGPDKLIF

clone size: .
V gene: TRDV1
J gene: TRDJ1
D gene: TRDD3
CDR3 DNA: TGTGCTCTTGGGGAATACCTACTCTGGGGGATAGATGGCCTCACCGATAAACTCATCTTT
CDR3 protein: CALGEYLLWGIDGLTDKLIF

clone size: once
V gene: TRDV3
J gene: TRDJ1
D gene: .
CDR3 DNA: TGTGCCTCTCCACTCTCTGTCGATAACCTCATCTTT
CDR3 protein: CASPLSVDNLIF

clone size: .
V gene: TRDV1
J gene: TRDJ1
D gene: .
CDR3 DNA: TGTGCTAGTGGGGACGGGGGCCTTCCCTACACCGATAAACTCATCTTT
CDR3 protein: CASGDGGLPYTDKLIF

clone size: .
V gene: TRDV2
J gene: TRDJ3
D gene: TRDD3
CDR3 DNA: TGTGCCTGTGACACCGTCCTGGGGGATATCTCCTGGGACACCCGACAGATGTTTTTC
CDR3 protein: CACDTVLGDISWDTRQMFF

clone size: .
V gene: TRDV3
J gene: TRDJ1
D gene: .
CDR3 DNA: TGTGCCTTTTACCTACCAGAGTACACCGATAAACTCATCTTT
CDR3 protein: CAFYLPEYTDKLIF

clone size: .
V gene: TRDV2
J gene: TRDJ1
D gene: TRDD3
CDR3 DNA: TGTGCCTGTGACACCTTGGGGGACTCCTCCGGTAAACTCATCTTT
CDR3 protein: CACDTLGDSSGKLIF